This T cell receptor beta chain was identified in a study of blood T cell repertoires in COVID-19. Study in general: The United States, Italy and Spain provided the acute and convalescent COVID-19 samples. Nucleic acid was either cDNA or gDNA, and it came from T cells, B-cell-depleted T cells, or PBMCs.

The CDR3 runs 11 residues. In germline, CDR1 is KGHDR, CDR2 SFDVKD. V dropped 9 bases and J dropped 5 bases, with 10 bases sitting between them. Original data processing: Reference gene primer amplification in the assay estimated nucleated cell counts. Only in-frame clones appear in the TCRdb table, and some are missing; sequencing was by immunoSEQ multiplex PCR. That table supplies the V and J calls and clone size; D and trimming were determined from the DNA. The top ten clones hold around 8% of a sample with 110,000 or so clones, roughly 84% of them seen once. The chain carries TRBV24-1 and TRBJ2-7; D is perhaps TRBD2 (5 bases). Sequenced sample: peripheral blood. This sequence originates from a woman older than 75 with active or convalescent COVID-19. The CDR3 DNA is TGTGCCACCCGTTCGGGGAACGAGCAGTACTTC. Translation: CATRSGNEQYF.